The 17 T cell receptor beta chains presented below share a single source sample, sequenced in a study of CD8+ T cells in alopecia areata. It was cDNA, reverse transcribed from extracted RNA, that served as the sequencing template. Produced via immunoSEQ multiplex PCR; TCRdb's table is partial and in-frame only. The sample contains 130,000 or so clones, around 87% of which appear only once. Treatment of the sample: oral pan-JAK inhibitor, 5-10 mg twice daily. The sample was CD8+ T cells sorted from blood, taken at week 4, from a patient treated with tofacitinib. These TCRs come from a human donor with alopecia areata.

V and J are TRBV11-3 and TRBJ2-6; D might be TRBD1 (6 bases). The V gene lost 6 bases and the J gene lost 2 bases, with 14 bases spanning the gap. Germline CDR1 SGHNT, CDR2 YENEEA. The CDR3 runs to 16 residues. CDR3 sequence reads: CASRPLSGAGANVLTF. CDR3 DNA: TGTGCCAGCAGACCACTCTCAGGGGCTGGGGCCAACGTCCTGACTTTC.

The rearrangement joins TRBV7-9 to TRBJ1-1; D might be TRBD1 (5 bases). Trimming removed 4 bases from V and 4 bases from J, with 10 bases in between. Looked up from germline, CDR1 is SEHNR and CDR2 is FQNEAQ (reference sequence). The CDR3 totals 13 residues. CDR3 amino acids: CASSSPGGTEAFF. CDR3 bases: TGTGCCAGCAGCTCTCCCGGGGGCACTGAAGCTTTCTTT.

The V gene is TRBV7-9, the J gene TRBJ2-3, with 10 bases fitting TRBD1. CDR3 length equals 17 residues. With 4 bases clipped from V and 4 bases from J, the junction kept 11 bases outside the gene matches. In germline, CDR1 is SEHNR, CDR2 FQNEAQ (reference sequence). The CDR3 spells CASSSPRAGTGADTQYF. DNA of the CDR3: TGTGCCAGCAGCTCCCCCCGGGCGGGGACAGGGGCAGATACGCAGTATTTT.

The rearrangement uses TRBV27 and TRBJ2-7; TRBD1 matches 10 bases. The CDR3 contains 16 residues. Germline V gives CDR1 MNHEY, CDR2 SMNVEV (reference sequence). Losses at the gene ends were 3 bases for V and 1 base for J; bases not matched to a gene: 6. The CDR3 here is CASSLTGGGSSYEQYF. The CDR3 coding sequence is TGTGCCAGCAGTTTGACAGGGGGCGGATCGTCCTACGAGCAGTACTTC.

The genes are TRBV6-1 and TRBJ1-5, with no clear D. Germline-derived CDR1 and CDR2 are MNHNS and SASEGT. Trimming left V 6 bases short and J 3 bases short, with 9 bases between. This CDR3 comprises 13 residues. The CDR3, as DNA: TGTGCCAGCAGCCCCCAGGACAATCAGCCCCAGCATTTT. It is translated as CASSPQDNQPQHF.

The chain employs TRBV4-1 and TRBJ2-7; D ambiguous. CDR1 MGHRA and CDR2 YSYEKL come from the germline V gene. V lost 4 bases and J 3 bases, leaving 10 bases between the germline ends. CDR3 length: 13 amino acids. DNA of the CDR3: TGCGCCAGCAGCCTCCCCGAGAACTACGAGCAGTACTTC. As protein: CASSLPENYEQYF.

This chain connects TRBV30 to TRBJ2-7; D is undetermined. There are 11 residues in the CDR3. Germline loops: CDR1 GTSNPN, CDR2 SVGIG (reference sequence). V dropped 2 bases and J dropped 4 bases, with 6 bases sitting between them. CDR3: CAWSIIYEQYF. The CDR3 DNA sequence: TGTGCCTGGAGTATTATATACGAGCAGTACTTC.

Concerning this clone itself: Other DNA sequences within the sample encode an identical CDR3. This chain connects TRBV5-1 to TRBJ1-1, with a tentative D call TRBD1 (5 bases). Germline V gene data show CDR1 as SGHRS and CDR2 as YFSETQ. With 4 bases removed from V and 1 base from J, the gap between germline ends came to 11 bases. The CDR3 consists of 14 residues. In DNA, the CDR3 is TGCGCCAGCAGCCCGGGGACGGGGAACACTGAAGCTTTCTTT. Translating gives CASSPGTGNTEAFF.

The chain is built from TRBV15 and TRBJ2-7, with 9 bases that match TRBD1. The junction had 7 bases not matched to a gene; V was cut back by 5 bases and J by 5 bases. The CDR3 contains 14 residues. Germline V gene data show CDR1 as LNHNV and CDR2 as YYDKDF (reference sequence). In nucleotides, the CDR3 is TGTGCCACCAGCGGCGGGACAGGGCTTAACGAGCAGTACTTC. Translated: CATSGGTGLNEQYF.

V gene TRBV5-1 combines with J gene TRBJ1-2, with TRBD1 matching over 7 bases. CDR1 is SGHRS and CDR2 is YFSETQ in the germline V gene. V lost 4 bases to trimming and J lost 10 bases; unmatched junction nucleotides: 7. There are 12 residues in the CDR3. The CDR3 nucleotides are TGCGCCAGCAGCCCGGGACAGCGGCTCTACACCTTC. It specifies CASSPGQRLYTF.

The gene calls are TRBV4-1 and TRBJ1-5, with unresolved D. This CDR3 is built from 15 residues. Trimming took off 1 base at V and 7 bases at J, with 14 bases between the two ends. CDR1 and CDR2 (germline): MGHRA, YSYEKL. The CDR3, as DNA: TGCGCCAGCAGCCAAGTGTTTGAGGGCTCACAGCCCCAGCATTTT. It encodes CASSQVFEGSQPQHF.

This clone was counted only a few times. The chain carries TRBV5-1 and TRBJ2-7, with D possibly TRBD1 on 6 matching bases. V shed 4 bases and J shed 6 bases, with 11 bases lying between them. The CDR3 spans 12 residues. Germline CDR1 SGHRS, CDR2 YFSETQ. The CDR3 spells CASSAGTLEQYF. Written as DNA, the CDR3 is TGCGCCAGCAGCGCCGGGACACTCGAGCAGTACTTC.

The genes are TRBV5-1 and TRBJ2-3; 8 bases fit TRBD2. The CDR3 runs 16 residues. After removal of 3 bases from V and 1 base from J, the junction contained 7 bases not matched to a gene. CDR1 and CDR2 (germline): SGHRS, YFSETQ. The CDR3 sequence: CASSSTGTRGTDTQYF. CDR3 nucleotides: TGCGCCAGCAGCTCCACAGGGACTAGAGGCACAGATACGCAGTATTTT.

The CDR3 DNA follows: TGTGCCAGCATCTGGGGAACCACCGGGGAGCTGTTTTTT. Translation: CASIWGTTGELFF. The V call is TRBV25-1, the J call TRBJ2-2, with D unclear. V dropped 7 bases and J dropped 4 bases, with 10 bases sitting between them. The CDR3 is made up of 13 amino acids. Germline CDR1 is MGHDK and CDR2 is SYGVNS.

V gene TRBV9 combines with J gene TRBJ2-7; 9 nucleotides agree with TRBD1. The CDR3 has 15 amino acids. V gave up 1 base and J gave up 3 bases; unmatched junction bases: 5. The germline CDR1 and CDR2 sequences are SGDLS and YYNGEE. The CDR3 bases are TGTGCCAGCAGCGTAACCGGGACAGGGATCTACGAGCAGTACTTC. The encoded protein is CASSVTGTGIYEQYF. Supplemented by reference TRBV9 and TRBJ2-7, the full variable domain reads DSGVTQTPKHLITATGQRVTLRCSPRSGDLSVYWYQQSLDQGLQFLIQYYNGEERAKGNILERFSAQQFPDLHSELNLSSLELGDSALYFCASSVTGTGIYEQYFGPGTRLTVT.

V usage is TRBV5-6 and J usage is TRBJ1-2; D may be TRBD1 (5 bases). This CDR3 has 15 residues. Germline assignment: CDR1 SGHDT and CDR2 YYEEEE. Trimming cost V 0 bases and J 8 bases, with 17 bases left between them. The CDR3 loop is CASSLEGEGGGGYTF. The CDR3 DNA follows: TGTGCCAGCAGCTTGGAAGGGGAAGGTGGAGGGGGCTACACCTTC. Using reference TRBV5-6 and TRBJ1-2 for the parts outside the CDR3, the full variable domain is DAGVTQSPTHLIKTRGQQVTLRCSPKSGHDTVSWYQQALGQGPQFIFQYYEEEERQRGNFPDRFSGHQFPNYSSELNVNALLLGDSALYLCASSLEGEGGGGYTFGSGTRLTVV.

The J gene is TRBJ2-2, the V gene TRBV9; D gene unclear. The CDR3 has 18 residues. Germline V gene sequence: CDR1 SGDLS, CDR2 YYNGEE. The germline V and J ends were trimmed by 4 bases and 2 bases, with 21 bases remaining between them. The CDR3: CASSSVRFRTFNTGELFF. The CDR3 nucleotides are TGTGCCAGCAGCTCCGTTAGGTTCCGGACGTTTAACACCGGGGAGCTGTTTTTT.